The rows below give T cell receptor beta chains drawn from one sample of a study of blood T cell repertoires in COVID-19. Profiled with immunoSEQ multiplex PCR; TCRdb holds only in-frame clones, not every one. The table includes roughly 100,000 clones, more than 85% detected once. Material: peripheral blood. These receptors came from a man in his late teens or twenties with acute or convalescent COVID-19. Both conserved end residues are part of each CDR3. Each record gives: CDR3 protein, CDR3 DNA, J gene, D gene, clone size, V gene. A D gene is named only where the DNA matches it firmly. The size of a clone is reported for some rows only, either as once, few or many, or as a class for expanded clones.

CASSYPPGGYSNQPQHF TGTGCCAGCAGTTACCCGCCGGGGGGGTATAGCAATCAGCCCCAGCATTTT TRBJ1-5 NA NA TRBV28
CASSVDDRLGQPQHF TGTGCCAGCAGCGTAGATGACAGGTTGGGTCAGCCCCAGCATTTT TRBJ1-5 NA NA TRBV9
CASSRIPGTAKNEQYF TGTGCCAGTAGTAGGATACCCGGGACAGCCAAAAACGAGCAGTACTTC TRBJ2-7 TRBD1 NA TRBV19
CASSLRRGIYEQYF TGTGCCAGCAGTTTGCGGCGGGGTATATACGAGCAGTACTTC TRBJ2-7 NA NA TRBV28
CASSLAGGSYGYTF TGTGCCAGCAGCTTAGCAGGGGGAAGCTATGGCTACACCTTC TRBJ1-2 TRBD1 NA TRBV11-2
CASKIDTNTGELFF TGTGCCAGTAAAATCGACACGAACACCGGGGAGCTGTTTTTT TRBJ2-2 NA once TRBV19
CASSQVDRGPYYTF TGTGCCAGCAGCCAAGTTGACAGGGGGCCTTATTACACCTTC TRBJ1-2 TRBD1 NA TRBV3-1/TRBV3-2
CASSPGLAGRYNEQFF TGTGCCAGCAGCCCTGGACTAGCGGGGCGCTACAATGAGCAGTTCTTC TRBJ2-1 TRBD2 NA TRBV6-2/TRBV6-3
CASSHRRLTSGGANEQFF TGTGCCAGCAGCCACCGACGACTCACTAGCGGGGGGGCGAATGAGCAGTTCTTC TRBJ2-1 TRBD2 NA TRBV3-1/TRBV3-2
CASSLTGDYNEQFF TGTGCCAGCAGCTTAACAGGGGACTACAATGAGCAGTTCTTC TRBJ2-1 TRBD1 NA TRBV11-3
CASSIEENQPQHF TGTGCCAGTAGTATCGAGGAAAATCAGCCCCAGCATTTT TRBJ1-5 NA NA TRBV19
CASSELNNYGYTF TGTGCCAGCAGTGAGTTAAATAACTATGGCTACACCTTC TRBJ1-2 NA NA TRBV25-1
CASSQSGQVFNYGYTF TGTGCCAGCAGCCAATCGGGACAGGTATTTAACTATGGCTACACCTTC TRBJ1-2 TRBD1 NA TRBV3-1/TRBV3-2
CASSQQHGDTEAFF TGCGCCAGCAGCCAGCAACACGGAGACACTGAAGCTTTCTTT TRBJ1-1 NA NA TRBV4-1
CASSLKSWGGRRTEAFF TGTGCCAGCAGCTTAAAGAGTTGGGGGGGCCGGAGGACTGAAGCTTTCTTT TRBJ1-1 NA NA TRBV13
CASSRGTATSYEQYF TGCGCCAGCAGCCGAGGGACAGCCACCTCCTACGAGCAGTACTTC TRBJ2-7 TRBD1 few TRBV4-1
CASSGGTGLNLNLYGYTF TGTGCCAGCAGTGGGGGGACAGGCCTCAACCTCAATCTCTATGGCTACACCTTC TRBJ1-2 TRBD1 NA TRBV6-1
CATSGGGNEQFF TGTGCCACCTCCGGGGGGGGCAATGAGCAGTTCTTC TRBJ2-1 TRBD2 NA TRBV12-3/TRBV12-4
CASSQDFTSGITYEQYF TGCGCCAGCAGCCAAGATTTTACTAGCGGGATCACCTACGAGCAGTACTTC TRBJ2-7 TRBD2 NA TRBV4-1
CAGSLAGGLAGYNEQFF TGTGCCGGCAGCTTAGCGGGAGGGCTAGCGGGGTACAATGAGCAGTTCTTC TRBJ2-1 TRBD2 once TRBV11-3
CASSLVPGGVDEQFF TGTGCCAGCAGTCTAGTACCGGGAGGGGTAGATGAGCAGTTCTTC TRBJ2-1 TRBD2 NA TRBV6-4
CASSLIPSSYNEQFF TGTGCCAGCAGCCTCATTCCCAGCTCCTACAATGAGCAGTTCTTC TRBJ2-1 NA NA TRBV11-2
CASSFVGGQGTPSGANVLTF TGTGCCAGCAGTTTTGTGGGAGGGCAGGGCACCCCCTCTGGGGCCAACGTCCTGACTTTC TRBJ2-6 TRBD2 NA TRBV27
CAIRAGVGTGAPYGYTF TGTGCCATCAGGGCGGGCGTTGGGACAGGGGCGCCCTATGGCTACACCTTC TRBJ1-2 TRBD1 NA TRBV10-3
CASSLDTGYGYTF TGTGCCAGCAGCTTAGACACAGGTTATGGCTACACCTTC TRBJ1-2 NA NA TRBV11-2
CATSDAQRGFQETQYF TGTGCCACCAGTGATGCCCAAAGGGGTTTCCAAGAGACCCAGTACTTC TRBJ2-5 NA NA TRBV24-1
CASSASTKGTDTQYF TGTGCCAGCAGCGCATCGACAAAGGGCACAGATACGCAGTATTTT TRBJ2-3 NA NA TRBV9
CASSQDDGQGGTEAFF TGTGCCAGCAGCCAAGACGACGGACAGGGGGGAACTGAAGCTTTCTTT TRBJ1-1 TRBD1 NA TRBV4-2
CASTGTSPYNEQFF TGTGCCAGCACCGGGACTAGTCCCTACAATGAGCAGTTCTTC TRBJ2-1 TRBD2 NA TRBV6-5
CASSLIQGRSPLHF TGTGCCAGCAGCTTAATACAGGGGAGGTCACCCCTCCACTTT TRBJ1-6 TRBD1 NA TRBV7-2
CASSLPGQGNTGELFF TGTGCCAGCAGCCTCCCGGGACAGGGGAACACCGGGGAGCTGTTTTTT TRBJ2-2 TRBD1 NA TRBV5-6
CASSLGLIDSPLHF TGTGCCAGCAGCTTAGGTCTAATCGATTCACCCCTCCACTTT TRBJ1-6 NA once TRBV7-9
CASSPQGGNTEAFF TGTGCCAGCTCACCCCAGGGAGGAAACACTGAAGCTTTCTTT TRBJ1-1 NA NA TRBV18
CASSLERGGIYGYTF TGTGCCAGCAGCTTGGAAAGGGGAGGGATCTATGGCTACACCTTC TRBJ1-2 NA NA TRBV5-5
CASSLSTGNVEAFF TGTGCCAGCAGTTTATCGACAGGGAATGTGGAAGCTTTCTTT TRBJ1-1 TRBD1 NA TRBV27
CASRSDSYSNQPQHF TGTGCCAGCAGGTCCGACAGCTATAGCAATCAGCCCCAGCATTTT TRBJ1-5 NA NA TRBV6-5
CASSPGQNTEAFF TGCGCCAGCAGCCCCGGACAGAACACTGAAGCTTTCTTT TRBJ1-1 NA once TRBV5-1
CASSDGSNQPQHF TGTGCCAGCAGTGACGGGAGCAATCAGCCCCAGCATTTT TRBJ1-5 NA NA TRBV25-1
CASSRAAPEPYEQYF TGTGCCAGCAGTCGAGCGGCCCCTGAGCCCTACGAGCAGTACTTC TRBJ2-7 NA NA TRBV6-5
CASRTGNIDYGYTF TGTGCCAGCAGGACGGGAAACATAGACTATGGCTACACCTTC TRBJ1-2 NA NA TRBV5-6
CASSIDGLSTEAFF TGTGCCAGTAGTATAGATGGCCTCAGCACTGAAGCTTTCTTT TRBJ1-1 NA NA TRBV19
CASSSPYADRDTEAFF TGTGCCAGCAGTTCCCCCTATGCCGACAGGGACACTGAAGCTTTCTTT TRBJ1-1 TRBD1 NA TRBV6-5
CASSISGTTRRGIRYEQYF TGTGCCAGTAGTATAAGTGGGACCACGCGGCGGGGTATCCGCTACGAGCAGTACTTC TRBJ2-7 NA NA TRBV19
CAIAGNTDTQYF TGTGCCATAGCGGGGAACACAGATACGCAGTATTTT TRBJ2-3 TRBD2 NA TRBV10-3
CASSPTGYTEAFF TGTGCCAGCAGCCCCACAGGGTACACTGAAGCTTTCTTT TRBJ1-1 NA NA TRBV13
CASSVGQGNNYGYTF TGTGCCAGCAGCGTAGGACAGGGGAATAACTATGGCTACACCTTC TRBJ1-2 TRBD1 NA TRBV9
CASSLGGTGVGQPQHF TGTGCCAGCAGCCTGGGTGGGACAGGGGTCGGACAGCCCCAGCATTTT TRBJ1-5 TRBD1 NA TRBV5-6
CASSLGQFEAFF TGTGCCAGCAGTCTAGGACAGTTTGAAGCTTTCTTT TRBJ1-1 NA NA TRBV2
CASRGQFATEAFF TGTGCCAGCAGGGGACAGTTCGCCACTGAAGCTTTCTTT TRBJ1-1 TRBD1 NA TRBV6-5
CASSVEEGRWETQYF TGCGCCAGCAGCGTAGAGGAGGGGAGGTGGGAGACCCAGTACTTC TRBJ2-5 NA NA TRBV5-1
CASSAWDIMNTEAFF TGTGCCAGCTCAGCGTGGGACATCATGAACACTGAAGCTTTCTTT TRBJ1-1 NA NA TRBV18
CSVAGGSNQPQHF TGCAGCGTTGCAGGGGGTAGCAATCAGCCCCAGCATTTT TRBJ1-5 TRBD1 few TRBV29-1
CSASMGPTLSQETQYF TGCAGTGCTAGTATGGGGCCTACCTTATCCCAAGAGACCCAGTACTTC TRBJ2-5 NA NA TRBV20-1
CASRASDRDVKNIQYF TGTGCCAGCAGAGCATCGGACAGGGACGTTAAAAACATTCAGTACTTC TRBJ2-4 TRBD1 NA TRBV6-6
CASSSGTLKNTEAFF TGTGCCAGCAGCAGCGGGACCCTAAAGAACACTGAAGCTTTCTTT TRBJ1-1 NA NA TRBV7-9
CASSSTVNNEQFF TGCGCCAGCAGCTCCACGGTCAACAATGAGCAGTTCTTC TRBJ2-1 NA NA TRBV5-1
CASSLTQGGNQPQHF TGTGCCAGCAGCTTGACACAGGGTGGCAATCAGCCCCAGCATTTT TRBJ1-5 NA once TRBV7-6
CASSPDRVNEKLFF TGTGCCAGCAGCCCGGACAGGGTTAATGAAAAACTGTTTTTT TRBJ1-4 TRBD1 NA TRBV7-9
CASIKTDSYEQYF TGTGCCAGCATAAAGACAGATTCCTACGAGCAGTACTTC TRBJ2-7 NA NA TRBV7-9